The 16 T cell receptor beta chains reported below all come from one sample, sequenced in a study of CD8+CD57+ T cells in acquired aplastic anemia. It was patients with CD8+CD57+ cell expansion by flow cytometry who were chosen for sequencing. The study profiled TCR beta VDJ and CDR3 using genomic DNA as template. TCRdb re-called the reads with MiXCR, one entry per CDR3 protein. The sample contains about 200,000 distinct CDR3 sequences, about half of which appear only once. The specimen was sorted CD4+, CD8+, or CD8+CD57+ T cells (not recorded which) from PBMCs. These receptors originate from a human donor with aplastic anemia.

This clonotype was picked up many times. The chain combines TRBV7-9 with TRBJ1-2, with D perhaps matching TRBD1 (5 bases). The V gene lost 2 bases and the J gene lost 2 bases, with 15 bases spanning the gap. The CDR3 loop spans 16 amino acids. Germline CDR1 is SEHNR and CDR2 is FQNEAQ (reference sequence). CDR3 residues: CASSLSLQGTNYGYTF. CDR3 DNA sequence: TGTGCCAGCAGCTTATCCCTGCAGGGTACGAACTATGGCTACACCTTC. The variable domain in full, with the rest retrieved from reference TRBV7-9 and TRBJ1-2, is DTGVSQNPRHKITKRGQNVTFRCDPISEHNRLYWYRQTLGQGPEFLTYFQNEAQLEKSRLLSDRFSAERPKGSFSTLEIQRTEQGDSAMYLCASSLSLQGTNYGYTFGSGTRLTVV.

This chain's CDR3 is CASSVVSGSNSYNEQFF. The DNA for the CDR3 is TGTGCCAGCAGCGTAGTCTCGGGGAGCAACTCCTACAATGAGCAGTTCTTC. The chain is built from TRBV9 and TRBJ2-1; D perhaps matches TRBD2 (5 bases). Germline values: CDR1 SGDLS, CDR2 YYNGEE. CDR3 length equals 17 residues. V was cut by 0 bases and J by 0 bases, with 13 bases left in between.

The sample holds many counts of this clonotype. This sequence joins TRBV6-6 and TRBJ1-3, with 7 bases fitting TRBD1. The CDR3 sequence is 15 residues long. Trimming took 4 bases from V and 0 from J; bases not matched to a gene: 3. Germline V gene sequence: CDR1 MNHNY, CDR2 SVGAGI (reference sequence). The CDR3 region has the DNA TGTGCCAGCAGTTCCACAGGGGTCTCTGGAAACACCATATATTTT. Translating gives CASSSTGVSGNTIYF.

The table lists this clonotype with many counts. The rearrangement joins TRBV9 to TRBJ1-5; possible D gene TRBD1, 5 bases. Germline CDR1 is SGDLS and CDR2 is YYNGEE. This CDR3 region has 14 residues. V was pared by 0 bases and J by 5 bases, with 9 bases between. CDR3 sequence: CASSVGQNYQPQHF. For the CDR3, the DNA is TGTGCCAGCAGCGTAGGACAGAACTATCAGCCCCAGCATTTT.

This clonotype was observed many times. Its ends do not fully match the called genes, so a read error is possible. Here the CDR3 DNA reads TGCGCCAGCAGCCCGGGGACAGCTAACTATGGCTACACCTTC. Translating gives CASSPGTANYGYTF. The chain has TRBV7-8 and TRBJ1-2; 7 bases fit TRBD1. Germline CDR1 is SGHVS and CDR2 is FQNEAQ. This CDR3 has 14 residues.

V usage is TRBV9 and J usage is TRBJ2-1, with 8 bases lining up with TRBD1. The CDR3 runs 15 residues. J was trimmed by 2 bases and V by 6 bases; bases with no gene match: 7. CDR1 and CDR2 from the germline V gene are SGDLS and YYNGEE. CDR3 DNA: TGTGCCAGCACCGGCGGGACAGGCCCCTACAATGAGCAGTTCTTC. Its protein product is CASTGGTGPYNEQFF.

This sequence joins TRBV9 and TRBJ1-6, with 8 bases lining up with TRBD1. Germline assignment: CDR1 SGDLS and CDR2 YYNGEE. J gave up 9 bases and V 4 bases, and 9 bases lay outside the gene matches. CDR3 length: 15 amino acids. This chain's CDR3 is CASSPHDRGSSPLHF. The CDR3 nucleotides are TGTGCCAGCAGCCCCCATGACAGGGGCAGTTCACCCCTCCACTTT.

CDR3 nucleotides: TGTGCCAGCAGCTTACAGGTAGTTAGCGGGGGAAGCCTCAATGAGCAGTTCTTC. Translation: CASSLQVVSGGSLNEQFF. V gene TRBV7-9 combines with J gene TRBJ2-1; 9 bases are a match to TRBD2. Looked up from germline, CDR1 is SEHNR and CDR2 is FQNEAQ (reference sequence). The length of the CDR3 is 18 residues. V lost 2 bases to trimming and J lost 6 bases; unmatched junction nucleotides: 14.

This clonotype was observed many times. The chain uses TRBV12-3 or TRBV12-4 and TRBJ1-4; no firm D call. With 2 bases removed from V and 5 bases from J, the gap between germline ends came to 15 bases. The CDR3 extends over 16 amino acids. The DNA for the CDR3 is TGTGCCAGCAGTTTAAATCCGCGGAGCCAGAATGAAAAACTGTTTTTT. The encoded protein is CASSLNPRSQNEKLFF.

The V and J genes are TRBV6-6 and TRBJ2-2, with D tentatively TRBD2 (6 bases). This CDR3 contains 15 residues. Germline CDR1 MNHNY, CDR2 SVGAGI (reference sequence). V lost 5 bases to trimming and J lost 1 base, with 11 bases between them. The CDR3 DNA reads as TGTGCCAGCAGTCTAGGGACTTTGAACACCGGGGAGCTGTTTTTT. As protein: CASSLGTLNTGELFF.

This clonotype was observed at least ten times. The chain recombines TRBV7-6 with TRBJ2-6; 7 bases fit TRBD2. The ends lost 7 bases at V and 0 bases at J; junction bases unmatched: 9. The germline gives CDR1 SGHVS, CDR2 FNYEAQ. CDR3 size: 17 residues. CDR3 residues: CASTLGRVPSGANVLTF. The CDR3 coding sequence is TGTGCCAGCACCCTAGGGAGGGTCCCCTCTGGGGCCAACGTCCTGACTTTC.

In this sample, this clonotype turned up many times. This chain joins TRBV19 and TRBJ2-1, with TRBD2 matching over 10 bases. Germline V lookup: CDR1 LNHDA, CDR2 SQIVND (reference sequence). This CDR3 has 17 amino acids. With V trimmed by 3 bases and J by 7 bases, 12 bases remained unmatched. This chain's CDR3 is CASSIPSIAGGLNEQFF. The CDR3 DNA sequence: TGTGCCAGTAGTATCCCCTCAATAGCGGGGGGCTTGAATGAGCAGTTCTTC.

The chain employs TRBV7-9 and TRBJ2-5; no clear D. Trimming took off 3 bases at V and 3 bases at J, with 14 bases between the two ends. The CDR3 is 15 residues long. Germline assignment: CDR1 SEHNR and CDR2 FQNEAQ (reference sequence). CDR3 sequence (DNA): TGTGCCAGCAGCTTTGGACGAAATGAAAAAGAGACCCAGTACTTC. Protein product: CASSFGRNEKETQYF.

The rearrangement joins TRBV5-1 to TRBJ2-1; 13 bases line up with TRBD2. This CDR3 spans 17 amino acids. Unmatched junction bases numbered 2, after V lost 1 base and J lost 1 base. Germline V gene sequence: CDR1 SGHRS, CDR2 YFSETQ. CDR3 amino acids: CASSLTSGGASYNEQFF. The CDR3 DNA reads as TGCGCCAGCAGCTTGACTAGCGGGGGGGCGTCCTACAATGAGCAGTTCTTC.

Comments on this clonotype: One end of the junction is discordant with germline, which a read error may explain. The genes are TRBV5-4 and TRBJ1-4, with TRBD1 matching over 8 bases. The germline V gene has CDR1 SGHNT and CDR2 YYREEE (reference sequence). This CDR3 has 15 residues. Here the CDR3 reads CASSSGQVADEKLLF. CDR3 coding DNA: TGTGCCAGCAGCTCGGGACAGGTGGCAGATGAAAAACTGCTTTTT. Full variable domain (outside the CDR3, taken from reference TRBV5-4 and TRBJ1-4): ETGVTQSPTHLIKTRGQQVTLRCSSQSGHNTVSWYQQALGQGPQFIFQYYREEENGRGNFPPRFSGLQFPNYSSELNVNALELDDSALYLCASSSGQVADEKLLFGSGTQLSVL.

V usage is TRBV6-4 and J usage is TRBJ2-7; tentative D call: TRBD1 (6 bases). The germline V gene encodes CDR1 MRHNA and CDR2 SNTAGT. The CDR3 covers 12 residues. Trimming pared 2 bases from V and 6 bases from J, leaving 8 bases between. The CDR3 DNA follows: TGTGCCAGCAGTGACGGGGGCGGCGAGCAGTACTTC. Amino acids: CASSDGGGEQYF.